This paragraph covers one T cell receptor (beta chain) sequence. The data belong to a study of technical replicates of blood from a few donors. Method: immunoSEQ multiplex PCR; TCRdb's copy keeps in-frame clones and lacks some. Of some 90,000 clones listed, around 96% are singletons. The CDR3 is 13 residues long. Germline V gives CDR1 MNHNY, CDR2 SVGAGI (reference sequence). V was pared by 6 bases and J by 8 bases, with 16 bases between. The sample consisted of T cells isolated from PBMCs. The sequence derives from a human donor in good health. This chain uses TRBV6-6 with TRBJ1-1, with D perhaps TRBD1 (5 bases). The CDR3 DNA reads as TGTGCCAGCAGCCTCTTGGGGAGGGGCGAAGCTTTCTTT. Its translation is CASSLLGRGEAFF.